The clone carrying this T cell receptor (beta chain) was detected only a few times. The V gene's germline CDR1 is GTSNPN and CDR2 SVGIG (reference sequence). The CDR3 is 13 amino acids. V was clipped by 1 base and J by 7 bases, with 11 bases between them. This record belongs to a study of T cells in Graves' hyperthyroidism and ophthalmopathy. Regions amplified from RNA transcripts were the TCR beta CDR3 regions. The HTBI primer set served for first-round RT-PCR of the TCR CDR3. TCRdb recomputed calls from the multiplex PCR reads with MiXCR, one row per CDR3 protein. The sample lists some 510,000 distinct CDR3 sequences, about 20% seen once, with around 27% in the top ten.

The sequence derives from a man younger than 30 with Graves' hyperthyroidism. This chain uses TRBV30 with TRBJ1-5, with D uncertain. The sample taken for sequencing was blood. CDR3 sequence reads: CAWSEQEGQPQHF. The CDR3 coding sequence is TGTGCCTGGAGTGAGCAGGAAGGCCAGCCCCAGCATTTT. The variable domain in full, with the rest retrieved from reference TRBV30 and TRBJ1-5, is SQTIHQWPATLVQPVGSPLSLECTVEGTSNPNLYWYRQAAGRGLQLLFYSVGIGQISSEVPQNLSASRPQDRQFILSSKKLLLSDSGFYLCAWSEQEGQPQHFGDGTRLSIL.